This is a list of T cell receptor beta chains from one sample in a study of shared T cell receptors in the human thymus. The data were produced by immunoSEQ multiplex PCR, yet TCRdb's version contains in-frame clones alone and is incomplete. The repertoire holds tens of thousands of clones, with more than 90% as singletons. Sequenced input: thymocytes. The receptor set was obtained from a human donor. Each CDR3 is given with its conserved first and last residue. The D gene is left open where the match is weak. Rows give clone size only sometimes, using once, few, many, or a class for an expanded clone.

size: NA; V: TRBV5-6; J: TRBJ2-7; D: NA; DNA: TGTGCCAGCAGCTTCGGCCGGCCCCCTTTGAGATCCTACGAGCAGTACTTC; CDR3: CASSFGRPPLRSYEQYF
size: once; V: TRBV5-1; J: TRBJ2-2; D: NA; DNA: TGCGCCAGCAGCTTGTCAGGGGACCCCCTCACCGGGGAGCTGTTTTTT; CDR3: CASSLSGDPLTGELFF
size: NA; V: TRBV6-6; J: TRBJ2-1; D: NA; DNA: TGTGCCAGCAGTTCACCAGTGGGGAGCGATGAGCAGTTCTTC; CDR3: CASSSPVGSDEQFF
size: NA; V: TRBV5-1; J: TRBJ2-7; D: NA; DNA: TGCGCCAGCAGCTGGGAGCAACAGGGAGCCCTATCCTACGAGCAGTACTTC; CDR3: CASSWEQQGALSYEQYF
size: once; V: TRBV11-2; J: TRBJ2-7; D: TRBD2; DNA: TGTGCCAGCAGCCGGGGACTAGCGGGGGCCCCCTACGAGCAGTACTTC; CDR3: CASSRGLAGAPYEQYF
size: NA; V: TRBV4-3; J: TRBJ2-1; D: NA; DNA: TGCGCCAGCAGCCAAGTCATAGCAGGGCTCTACAATGAGCAGTTCTTC; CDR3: CASSQVIAGLYNEQFF
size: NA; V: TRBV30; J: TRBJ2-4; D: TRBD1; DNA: TGTGCCTGGACGACAGGGGGCAATAGAAACATTCAGTACTTC; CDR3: CAWTTGGNRNIQYF
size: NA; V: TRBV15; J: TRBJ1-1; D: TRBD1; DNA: TGTGCCACCAGCAGAAAACAGGGGACTGAAGCTTTCTTT; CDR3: CATSRKQGTEAFF
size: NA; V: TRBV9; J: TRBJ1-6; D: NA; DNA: TGTGCCAGCAGCGTAGAGTTCGTATCACCCCTCCACTTT; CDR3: CASSVEFVSPLHF
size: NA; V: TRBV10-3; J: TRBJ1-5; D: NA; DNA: TGTGCCGTGAAACCCGGGGGAAACGGCAATCAGCCCCAGCATTTT; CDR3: CAVKPGGNGNQPQHF
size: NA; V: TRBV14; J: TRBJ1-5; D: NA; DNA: TGTGCCAGCAGCCAAATACTCTGGTACTCAGGGACCGCCAGGCGAAGGCCCCAGCATTTT; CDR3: CASSQILWYSGTARRRPQHF
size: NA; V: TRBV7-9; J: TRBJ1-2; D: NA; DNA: TGTGCCAGCAGCTTGAGCAGGTCTGCCTATGGCTACACCTTC; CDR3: CASSLSRSAYGYTF
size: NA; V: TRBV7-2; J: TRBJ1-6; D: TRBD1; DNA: TGTGCCAGCACCGAGGGACAGGATAATTCACCCCTCCACTTT; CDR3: CASTEGQDNSPLHF
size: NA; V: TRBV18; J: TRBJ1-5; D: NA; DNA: TGTGCCAGCTCACCACAGTTAAGTACCACCAACAAGGACAGCAATCAGCCCCAGCATTTT; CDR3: CASSPQLSTTNKDSNQPQHF
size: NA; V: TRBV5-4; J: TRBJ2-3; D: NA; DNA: TGTGCCAGCAGCCGTATCACAGATACGCAGTATTTT; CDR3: CASSRITDTQYF
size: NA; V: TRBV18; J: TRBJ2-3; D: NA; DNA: TGTGCCAGCTCACCCCTAAGAACAGGAATAGGGGGTAGCACAGATACGCAGTATTTT; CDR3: CASSPLRTGIGGSTDTQYF
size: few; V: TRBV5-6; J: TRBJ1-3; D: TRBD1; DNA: TGTGCCAGCAGCTTGCCACGACAGGGGGCCTCTGGAAACACCATATATTTT; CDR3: CASSLPRQGASGNTIYF
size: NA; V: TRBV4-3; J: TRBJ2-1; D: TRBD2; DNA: TGCGCCAGCAGCCAAGATCCGATGAGCGGGGCCTACAATGAGCAGTTCTTC; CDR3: CASSQDPMSGAYNEQFF
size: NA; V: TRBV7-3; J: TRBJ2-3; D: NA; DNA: TGTGCCAGCAGCTTAAGGGCAGCGAGCACAGATACGCAGTATTTT; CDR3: CASSLRAASTDTQYF
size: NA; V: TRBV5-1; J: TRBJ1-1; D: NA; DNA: TGCGCCAGCAGCTTCCTTTCGGCTACTAACACTGAAGCTTTCTTT; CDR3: CASSFLSATNTEAFF
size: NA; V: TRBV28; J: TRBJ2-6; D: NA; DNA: TGTGCCAGCAGTTTGGTAGGGAGCCCTCTTTGGGCCAACGTCCTGACTTTC; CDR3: CASSLVGSPLWANVLTF
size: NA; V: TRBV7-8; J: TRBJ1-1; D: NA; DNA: TGTGCCAGCAGCTTAGCGGAGGTAGGGTCGCTAAGGGAATCCACTGAAGCTTTCTTT; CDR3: CASSLAEVGSLRESTEAFF
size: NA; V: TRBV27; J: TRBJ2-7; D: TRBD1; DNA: TGTGCCAGCACCTACGACAGGGGGGGATCCTACGAGCAGTACTTC; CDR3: CASTYDRGGSYEQYF
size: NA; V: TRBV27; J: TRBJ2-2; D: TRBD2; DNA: TGTGCCAGCAGTGCGGGACTAGCGGGGATCAACACCGGGGAGCTGTTTTTT; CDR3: CASSAGLAGINTGELFF
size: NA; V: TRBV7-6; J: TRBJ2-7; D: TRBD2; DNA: TGTGCCAGCAGCCGAGCGGGGGGGACCTACGAGCAGTACTTC; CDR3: CASSRAGGTYEQYF
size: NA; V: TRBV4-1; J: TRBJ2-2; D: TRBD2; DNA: TGCGCCAGCAGCCAAGATCTTACGCTCGGGGGGGCCATCACCGGGGAGCTGTTTTTT; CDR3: CASSQDLTLGGAITGELFF
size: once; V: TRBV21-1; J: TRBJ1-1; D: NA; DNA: NA; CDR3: CASSKVGLGIGNTEAFF
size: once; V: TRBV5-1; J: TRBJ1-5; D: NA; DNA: TGCGCCAGCAGCCTTAGCGACCACAATCAGCCCCAGCATTTT; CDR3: CASSLSDHNQPQHF
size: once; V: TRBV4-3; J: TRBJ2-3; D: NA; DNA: TGCGCCAGCAGAGGGCCGGATACCTCAGATACGCAGTATTTT; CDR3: CASRGPDTSDTQYF
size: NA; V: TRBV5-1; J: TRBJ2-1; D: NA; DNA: TGCGCCAGCAGCTGGGACCGGGACACGAGCTCCTACAATGAGCAGTTCTTC; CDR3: CASSWDRDTSSYNEQFF
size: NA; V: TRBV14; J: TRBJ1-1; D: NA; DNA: TGTGCCAGCAGCCAAGGTCCGGGATTTGAAGCTTTCTTT; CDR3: CASSQGPGFEAFF
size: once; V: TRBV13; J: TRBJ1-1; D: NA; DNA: TGTGCCAGCAGCTTAGATGCAGTTTTGAACACTGAAGCTTTCTTT; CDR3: CASSLDAVLNTEAFF
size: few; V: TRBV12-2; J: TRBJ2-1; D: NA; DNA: TGTGCAAGTCGCCCAGGGACTAGCGGGATATACAATGAGCAGTTCTTC; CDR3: CASRPGTSGIYNEQFF
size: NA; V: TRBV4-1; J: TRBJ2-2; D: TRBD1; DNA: TGCGCCAGCAGCCCCTCGGACAGGGGACGGACCGGGGAGCTGTTTTTT; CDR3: CASSPSDRGRTGELFF
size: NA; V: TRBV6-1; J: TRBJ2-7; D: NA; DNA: TGTGCCAGCAGTGGGGGACATTCCTACGAGCAGTACTTC; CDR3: CASSGGHSYEQYF
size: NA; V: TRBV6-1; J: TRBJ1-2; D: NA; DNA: TGTGCCAGCAGTGACAAAACGGGAATTGCGGGAGGCTACACCTTC; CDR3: CASSDKTGIAGGYTF
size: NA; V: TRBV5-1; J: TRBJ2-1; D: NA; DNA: TGCGCCAGCAGAACTGGGGGTAACGAGCAGTTCTTC; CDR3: CASRTGGNEQFF
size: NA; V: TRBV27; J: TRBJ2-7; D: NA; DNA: TGTGCCAGCAGAACCGCCGAGGGGACCCCCCCCTACGAGCAGTACTTC; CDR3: CASRTAEGTPPYEQYF
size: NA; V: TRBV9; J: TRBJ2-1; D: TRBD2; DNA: TGTGCCAGCAGCGAGTCCCTAGCGGGGGGGGACAATGAGCAGTTCTTC; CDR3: CASSESLAGGDNEQFF
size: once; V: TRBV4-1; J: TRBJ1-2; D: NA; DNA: TGCGCCAGCAGCCAAGATCGGATTCAGAGGACCCTCTATGGCTACACCTTC; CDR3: CASSQDRIQRTLYGYTF